This T cell receptor beta chain was recorded in a study of radiotherapy plus CTLA-4 blockade in lung cancer. The study, taken as a whole, reports: There was expansion of tumor-derived TCR clones in blood after radiotherapy plus ipilimumab.

On this clone: Antigen specificity is unknown.

The data were produced by immunoSEQ multiplex PCR, yet TCRdb's version contains in-frame clones alone and is incomplete. The sample holds 90,000 to 150,000 clones, just under 80% seen once. The trim removed 4 bases at V and 0 bases at J, leaving 3 bases unmatched. The CDR3 is made up of 15 amino acids. CDR1 is WSHSY and CDR2 is SAAADI in the germline V gene. Ipilimumab CTLA-4 blockade and focal radiation were given to patients with chemo-refractory metastatic non-small-cell lung cancer. The material was peripheral blood, obtained from a patient treated with radiotherapy plus ipilimumab. The receptor was derived from a human donor with non-small cell lung cancer who had a partial response to radiotherapy plus ipilimumab. The gene calls are TRBV10-2 and TRBJ1-3, with TRBD1 identical over 7 bases. The CDR3 coding sequence is TGCGCCAGCAGTGCAGGGACAGTCTCTGGAAACACCATATATTTT. This codes for CASSAGTVSGNTIYF.